These T cell receptor beta chains were read from a single sample in a study of cytomegalovirus exposure and HLA in healthy donors. Clones were sequenced by immunoSEQ multiplex PCR, and TCRdb holds only the in-frame ones, with some missing. This sample has 280,000 or so clones, with approximately 88% found just once. The specimen was PBMCs. The receptors stem from a woman aged 18-29 years in good health and CMV-seronegative. Each CDR3 is given with its conserved first and last residue. The order of the fields is D gene, J gene, V gene, clone size, CDR3 DNA, CDR3 protein. A D gene is named only where the DNA matches it firmly. Clone size is shown for a subset of rows, as once, few, many or a class of expanded clone.

d_call: .
j_call: TRBJ2-5
v_call: TRBV5-6
clone_size: .
cdr3_nt: TGTGCCAGCAGCTTGGCAGGGGTTGGCCAAGAGACCCAGTACTTC
cdr3_aa: CASSLAGVGQETQYF

d_call: .
j_call: TRBJ1-4
v_call: TRBV5-1
clone_size: .
cdr3_nt: TGCGCCAGCAGCGATACAGGTGCAACTAATGAAAAACTGTTTTTT
cdr3_aa: CASSDTGATNEKLFF

d_call: TRBD2
j_call: TRBJ2-7
v_call: TRBV9
clone_size: .
cdr3_nt: TGTGCCAGCAGCCCGGGACTAGCGGGAGGACTATCCTACGAGCAGTACTTC
cdr3_aa: CASSPGLAGGLSYEQYF

d_call: .
j_call: TRBJ1-5
v_call: TRBV28
clone_size: .
cdr3_nt: TGTGCCAGCAGTTCTCCTTCAGGGAGGATACAGCCCCAGCATTTT
cdr3_aa: CASSSPSGRIQPQHF

d_call: TRBD1
j_call: TRBJ1-4
v_call: TRBV5-1
clone_size: .
cdr3_nt: TGCGCCAGCAGCCAAGGGGTCCCACAGGGGGCGGCGGTAGCGGCAACTAATGAAAAACTGTTTTTT
cdr3_aa: CASSQGVPQGAAVAATNEKLFF

d_call: .
j_call: TRBJ2-5
v_call: TRBV14
clone_size: .
cdr3_nt: TGTGCCAGCAGCAGGGGCGTTGGTGAGACCCAGTACTTC
cdr3_aa: CASSRGVGETQYF

d_call: TRBD1
j_call: TRBJ2-7
v_call: TRBV19
clone_size: .
cdr3_nt: TGTGCCAGTACCGGGACAGTCTATCCCTACGAGCAGTACTTC
cdr3_aa: CASTGTVYPYEQYF

d_call: TRBD1
j_call: TRBJ2-7
v_call: TRBV5-4
clone_size: .
cdr3_nt: TGTGCCAGCAGGCTCACAGGGGCAACCCAAAACGAGCAGTACTTC
cdr3_aa: CASRLTGATQNEQYF

d_call: TRBD1
j_call: TRBJ2-3
v_call: TRBV4-1
clone_size: once
cdr3_nt: TGCGCCAGCAGCCGGAAGGTGGACAGGGGCCCCCGAGATACGCAGTATTTT
cdr3_aa: CASSRKVDRGPRDTQYF

d_call: .
j_call: TRBJ2-5
v_call: TRBV29-1
clone_size: .
cdr3_nt: TGCAGCGTTGAAGACAGGCTTTCGGTAGTGGACTTC
cdr3_aa: CSVEDRLSVVDF

d_call: .
j_call: TRBJ2-7
v_call: TRBV5-6
clone_size: .
cdr3_nt: TGTGCCAGCAGCTCCCCGGGGGTGCACGAGCAGTACTTC
cdr3_aa: CASSSPGVHEQYF

d_call: TRBD2
j_call: TRBJ2-7
v_call: TRBV4-1
clone_size: .
cdr3_nt: TGCGCCAGCAGCATGTCCCCAGCGGGATACGAGCAGTACTTC
cdr3_aa: CASSMSPAGYEQYF

d_call: TRBD1
j_call: TRBJ1-4
v_call: TRBV28
clone_size: .
cdr3_nt: TGTGCCAGCAGGGGAGGGACAGGGGGGACTAATGAAAAACTGTTTTTT
cdr3_aa: CASRGGTGGTNEKLFF